The clone carrying this T cell receptor (beta chain) has just a few counts. Its antigen is currently unknown. Time point defined: newly diagnosed GD, antithyroid drugs for less than 3 months. The authors made the TCR library using RNA they extracted from PBMCs. This specimen comes from a study of regulatory T cells in long-lasting Graves disease. The V end was cut by 5 bases, the J end by 9 bases, with 17 bases between. This CDR3 has 14 residues. Study-level results: Patients with persistent disease shared around 2,700 public clonotypes, outpacing the 966 shared by new patients. Persistent disease favored TRBV28, TRBJ1-2 and TRBJ2-5. Persistent cases of Graves' showed reduced TCR diversity relative to newly diagnosed patients.

Building of the TCR beta libraries involved iRepertoire HTBI primers and Arm-PCR of CDR3 regions. TCRdb analysed the multiplex PCR reads with MiXCR anew, one entry per CDR3 protein. The sample records 450,000 to 600,000 distinct CDR3 sequences, around 15% being singletons. The same sample was also studied in work on T cells in Graves' hyperthyroidism and ophthalmopathy. From that study: Patients with ophthalmopathy were separated from those with stable hyperthyroidism by a 13 V-J model.

This sequence was found in a man aged 40-49 years with Graves disease. The source material was peripheral blood mononuclear cells (PBMCs), sampled at new diagnosis, from a patient treated with antithyroid drugs. V gene TRBV12-3 or TRBV12-4 combines with J gene TRBJ2-1; D is possibly TRBD1 (5 bases). This CDR3 reads CASSPQGGRSEQFF. The CDR3 DNA is TGTGCCAGCAGTCCGCAGGGTGGACGGAGTGAGCAGTTCTTC.